This T cell receptor (beta chain) was identified during a study of blood T cells in healthy people across ages. Whole-study findings and limits: With naive T cell percentage, TCR beta diversity showed a strong correlation.

For the second PCR, which ran for 7 to 11 cycles, a sample-barcoded 5' primer and a J-beta primer mix were used. In TCRdb, the 5' RACE reads were re-called with MiXCR into one record per CDR3 protein. This table has 600,000 to 850,000 distinct CDR3 sequences, roughly two fifths appearing once. This clonotype has more than one count but fewer than ten. No antigen is known for it. Trimming stripped 6 bases from V and 2 bases from J, with 11 bases between. The V gene's germline CDR1 is KGHSH and CDR2 LQKENI. This CDR3 has 13 residues. Approximately 10 milliliters was the volume of peripheral blood drawn from each donor. PBMCs were isolated at a quantity of at least 7 million per sample.

The TCR was taken from a woman aged 60-75 years in good health. The chain joins TRBV18 to TRBJ2-7; no firm D call. The specimen sequenced was blood. Here the CDR3 DNA reads TGTGCCAGCTCGGTGGGTGCAACCTACGAGCAGTACTTC. Amino acid sequence: CASSVGATYEQYF.